The following is a T cell receptor (beta chain) sequence with its context. Its antigen is unknown. Within one base of it there is no much larger clone, and no base qualities were kept. This specimen comes from a study of Ad26.COV2.S vaccination and SARS-CoV-2 variants (dated by TCRdb to about 2021). With regard to the full study: Vaccine-arm donors came from COV1001, a multicentre, randomized, double-blind, placebo-controlled phase I-IIa trial of Ad26.COV2.S in healthy adults. Participants in the trial were split at random into five groups of five each, receiving low-dose or high-dose Ad26.COV2.S once or twice, or else placebo on both occasions. Blinding of investigators to trial group allocation was maintained during experiments and outcome assessment. Ad26.COV2.S was given intramuscularly at 5x10^10 or 1x10^11 viral particles, as a single shot or as two shots 56 days apart. The specificity and breadth of SARS-CoV-2-reactive T cell receptors after Ad26.COV2.S vaccination were assessed by TCRbeta repertoire sequencing. The TCR-sequenced set comprised about 30 samples: some 20 Ad26.COV2.S vaccine recipients, 5 placebo recipients and 8 SARS-CoV-2 convalescent individuals.

The immunoSEQ Assay was used to sequence TCRbeta CDR3 regions. After extraction, genomic DNA underwent amplification by bias-controlled multiplex PCR, followed by high-throughput sequencing. Under the source paper's analysis protocol: To quantify the absolute abundance of every unique TCRbeta CDR3 region, sequences were collapsed and filtered. T cell fraction was estimated by normalizing TCRbeta template counts to usable DNA, with usable DNA measured through amplification of reference genes found in all nucleated cells. Repertoire TCRs were annotated as SARS-CoV-2-specific by exact matching of V gene, CDR3 amino acid sequence and J gene to a known reactive TCR set. The reference SARS-CoV-2 TCR set was obtained from MIRA and was filtered for enrichment in COVID-19-positive ImmuneCODE repertoires, whereby public or cross-reactive TCRs were removed. Based on the MIRA antigens, annotated TCRs were further analysed at the level of specific ORF or position within ORF. Breadth was defined as annotated unique rearrangements over total unique productive rearrangements; depth was the summed frequency of those rearrangements. Group comparisons of TCR breadth used two-sided Wilcoxon rank-sum tests. The table was pulled from immuneACCESS by TCRdb, which kept in-frame rearrangements only. Such tables lose some clones; where checked, under half of the loss comes from unresolved V genes, and the rest has no known cause. The DNA was the basis for D and trimming; V, J and clone size are from that table. For this sample there are hundreds of thousands of clones; approximately 85% appear just once. The ten largest clones capture about 3.3% of the sample.

The CDR3, cysteine through phenylalanine, is 11 amino acids long. The kept DNA is CDR3 alone, 33 bases in frame from the first base. For CDR1 and CDR2, the germline V gene lists KGHSH and LQKENI. Trimming removed 5 bases from V and 3 bases from J, leaving 3 bases between the germline ends. The treatment or condition label, read with the paper, signifies: about 20 received Ad26.COV2.S at low or high dose, single or two shots; about 5 received placebo; per-sample allocation not given. For vaccine and placebo recipients, repertoires were sequenced using samples collected on day 63 after the first injection. Cohort 1b enrolled roughly 25 adults aged 18-55 years at a single site in Boston, USA, between 29 July and 7 August 2020. Ad26.COV2.S was a replication-incompetent adenovirus type 26 vector that expressed a prefusion-stabilized SARS-CoV-2 spike protein derived from the original Wuhan strain. The investigation overall reported the following: Vaccine and placebo recipients had comparable non-spike TCR breadth, which fits with the vaccine containing only spike. Higher spike-specific TCR breadth was observed in Ad26.COV2.S recipients than in placebo recipients (P = 0.0014). After vaccination, spike-specific CD8+ and CD4+ T cell responses were reported to show substantial breadth. The study lacked the statistical power to compare responses across vaccine doses or regimens. The authors noted that total T cell responses may have been underestimated by the TCR breadth and depth analyses.

Sequenced material: peripheral blood, taken in a trial of Ad26.COV2.S vaccine versus placebo. The chain is assembled from TRBV18 and TRBJ2-3; the D gene cannot be resolved reliably. This receptor was obtained from a person aged 18 to 59 who received the Ad26.COV2.S COVID-19 vaccine or a placebo. The DNA sequence is as follows: TGTGCCAGCTCATCTACAGATACGCAGTATTTT. This codes for CASSSTDTQYF.